One T cell receptor (beta chain) is described in this entry. Its antigen remains unknown. This entry belongs to a study of response to subunit inactivated influenza vaccine. TCRdb called the RT-PCR reads again in MiXCR, with one record for every CDR3 protein. The sample consists of around 580,000 distinct CDR3 sequences, 12% to 15% of them appearing once. V lost 0 bases and J lost 6, with 6 bases in between. Looked up from germline, CDR1 is KGHSH and CDR2 is LQKENI. The length of the CDR3 is 13 residues. Study findings and constraints: Authors proposed each seasonal influenza vaccination draws in few new T cells.

The sequencing used PBMCs from blood, collected about 13 days after vaccination. The clonotype was recovered from a man aged 50-59 years who received an inactivated influenza vaccine. V gene TRBV18 combines with J gene TRBJ1-5; D perhaps matches TRBD1 (5 bases). Here the CDR3 reads CASSPPGLQPQHF. The CDR3 DNA sequence: TGTGCCAGCTCACCACCGGGGCTTCAGCCCCAGCATTTT.